This T cell receptor (beta chain) came from a study of post-analysis software for immune sequencing data. Researchers reported that TCR beta cDNA libraries carried unique molecular identifiers. Between about 0.9 and 11 million T cells gave rise to roughly 0.5 million cDNA molecules. Using its own MiXCR run on the PCR reads, TCRdb lists one record per CDR3 protein. The sample yields fewer than 850,000 distinct CDR3 sequences, 25% to 30% seen once. Concerning this clonotype itself: Its matching antigen is unknown.

Study conclusions and caveats: The study found significantly lower normalized Chao1 diversity in multiple sclerosis patients than in controls. Analysis by F measure revealed that same-batch samples clustered strongly together.

The clonotype was recovered from a girl under 18 with multiple sclerosis. Source material: blood.

CDR3 nucleotides: TGTGCCAGCAGTCCCCTAGCCCGGGGGCTCTCCTACGAGCAGTACTTC. It translates to CASSPLARGLSYEQYF. The chain couples TRBV28 to TRBJ2-7; D may correspond to TRBD1 or TRBD2 (6 bases each). Germline-derived CDR1 and CDR2 are MDHEN and SYDVKM. Trimming took 5 bases from V and 0 from J, leaving 17 bases between them. The CDR3 loop spans 16 amino acids.